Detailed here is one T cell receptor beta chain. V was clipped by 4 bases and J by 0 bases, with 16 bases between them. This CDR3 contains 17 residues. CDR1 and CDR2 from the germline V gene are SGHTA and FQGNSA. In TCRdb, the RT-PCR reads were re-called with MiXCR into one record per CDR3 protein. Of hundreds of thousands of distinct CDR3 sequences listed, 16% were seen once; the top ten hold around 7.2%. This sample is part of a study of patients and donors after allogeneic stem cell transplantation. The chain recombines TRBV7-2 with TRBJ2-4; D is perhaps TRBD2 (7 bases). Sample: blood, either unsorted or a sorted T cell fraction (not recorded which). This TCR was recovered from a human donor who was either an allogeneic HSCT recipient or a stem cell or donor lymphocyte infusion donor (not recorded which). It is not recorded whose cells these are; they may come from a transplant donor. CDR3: CASSSRGAQIAKNIQYF. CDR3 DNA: TGTGCCAGCAGCTCACGGGGGGCCCAAATAGCCAAAAACATTCAGTACTTC.